These 10 T cell receptor beta chains originate from one sample sequenced in a study of T cells in Graves' hyperthyroidism and ophthalmopathy. Amplification targeted TCR beta CDR3 regions from RNA transcripts. In the first-round RT-PCR of the TCR CDR3, the HTBI primer set was used. TCRdb redid the calling of the multiplex PCR reads with MiXCR, one entry per CDR3 protein. The table records about 350,000 distinct CDR3 sequences, about a sixth of them present only once. Material for sequencing was blood. Receptors were obtained from a middle-aged woman with Graves' ophthalmopathy.

The V gene is TRBV13, the J gene TRBJ2-7, with D perhaps matching TRBD1 (6 bases). CDR3 length: 14 residues. Germline CDR1 and CDR2: PRHDT and FYEKMQ (reference sequence). V was cut by 4 bases and J by 0 bases, with 10 bases left in between. The CDR3 region has the DNA TGTGCCAGCAGCTCCTGGGACAACTCCTACGAGCAGTACTTC. This gives the protein CASSSWDNSYEQYF.

This clonotype was counted ten times or more. The chain recombines TRBV11-2 with TRBJ1-1; D gene ambiguous. Germline V lookup: CDR1 SGHAT, CDR2 FQNNGV. V was trimmed by 1 base and J by 0 bases, leaving 9 bases between them. This CDR3 has 15 residues. The CDR3 region has the DNA TGTGCCAGCAGCTTAGGGACGGTGATGAACACTGAAGCTTTCTTT. Translation gives CASSLGTVMNTEAFF.

This clonotype was recorded many times. The chain joins TRBV7-9 to TRBJ2-5; 7 bases map to TRBD1. Germline V gene data show CDR1 as SEHNR and CDR2 as FQNEAQ (reference sequence). The V gene end was trimmed by 5 bases and the J gene end by 4 bases; junction bases not matched to a gene: 10. There are 15 residues in the CDR3. In DNA form, the CDR3 reads TGTGCCAGCAGCCTCGACAGGGTGGGGCCAGAGACCCAGTACTTC. It yields the protein CASSLDRVGPETQYF.

The sample holds a few counts of this clonotype. This chain links TRBV18 with TRBJ2-7; D remains ambiguous. CDR1 is KGHSH, CDR2 LQKENI, per germline. V lost 4 bases and J 3 bases, leaving 22 bases between the germline ends. The CDR3 is made up of 17 amino acids. Here the CDR3 DNA reads TGTGCCAGCTCACAACCACCGGGCAGTATCTTGAACTACGAGCAGTACTTC. It translates to CASSQPPGSILNYEQYF.

This clonotype was recorded a few times. A much larger clone sits a single nucleotide away, making a read error possible. The chain carries TRBV6-1 and TRBJ2-6, with unresolved D. CDR3 length: 15 residues. The germline CDR1 and CDR2 sequences are MNHNS and SASEGT. CDR3 sequence (DNA): TGTGTCAGCAGTCCTCAAATCTCTGGGGCCAACGTCCTGACTTTC. Its protein product is CVSSPQISGANVLTF.

This clonotype was recorded at least ten times. This chain joins TRBV30 and TRBJ1-5, with 7 nucleotides matching TRBD1. This CDR3 has 13 amino acids. The J segment lost 3 bases and the V segment lost 4 bases, leaving 3 bases of the junction unmatched. Looked up from germline, CDR1 is GTSNPN and CDR2 is SVGIG (reference sequence). CDR3 coding DNA: TGTGCCTGGACGGGACAGTCCAATCAGCCCCAGCATTTT. Translating it yields CAWTGQSNQPQHF.

This clonotype came up a few times. The V and J genes are TRBV28 and TRBJ1-2; 8 bases are a match to TRBD1. The CDR3 contains 14 residues. Germline trimming cut 6 bases from V and 8 bases from J; bases unmatched to any gene: 11. Germline assignment: CDR1 MDHEN and CDR2 SYDVKM. The CDR3 nucleotides are TGTGCCAGCAGAATAGGACAGGGTGGAGAGGGCTACACCTTC. As protein: CASRIGQGGEGYTF.

This clonotype has at least ten counts. The chain joins TRBV19 to TRBJ1-1; D remains ambiguous. Deletions cut 8 bases from V and 0 bases from J, with 4 bases between. This CDR3 comprises 11 residues. The germline V gene has CDR1 LNHDA and CDR2 SQIVND (reference sequence). Here the CDR3 DNA reads TGTGCCAGTGAGGTGAACACTGAAGCTTTCTTT. Protein sequence: CASEVNTEAFF.

This clonotype was detected only a few times. The chain uses TRBV20-1 and TRBJ2-7, with TRBD2 identical over 10 bases. The CDR3 consists of 14 residues. The germline V gene encodes CDR1 DFQATT and CDR2 SNEGSKA (reference sequence). The J segment lost 7 bases and the V segment lost 6 bases, leaving 12 bases of the junction unmatched. As DNA, the CDR3 is TGCAGTGCCAGGGTTCTAGCGGGAGCGAGGGAGCAGTACTTC. This encodes CSARVLAGAREQYF.

This clonotype was picked up many times. The V call is TRBV9, the J call TRBJ2-7; D might be TRBD1 or TRBD2, each matching 5 bases. The germline V and J ends were trimmed by 3 bases and 7 bases, with 17 bases remaining between them. The CDR3 has 14 amino acids. Germline CDR1 and CDR2: SGDLS and YYNGEE. In nucleotides, the CDR3 is TGTGCCAGCAGCGCCCGGGACCGGGGCTCTGAGCAGTACTTC. It yields the protein CASSARDRGSEQYF.